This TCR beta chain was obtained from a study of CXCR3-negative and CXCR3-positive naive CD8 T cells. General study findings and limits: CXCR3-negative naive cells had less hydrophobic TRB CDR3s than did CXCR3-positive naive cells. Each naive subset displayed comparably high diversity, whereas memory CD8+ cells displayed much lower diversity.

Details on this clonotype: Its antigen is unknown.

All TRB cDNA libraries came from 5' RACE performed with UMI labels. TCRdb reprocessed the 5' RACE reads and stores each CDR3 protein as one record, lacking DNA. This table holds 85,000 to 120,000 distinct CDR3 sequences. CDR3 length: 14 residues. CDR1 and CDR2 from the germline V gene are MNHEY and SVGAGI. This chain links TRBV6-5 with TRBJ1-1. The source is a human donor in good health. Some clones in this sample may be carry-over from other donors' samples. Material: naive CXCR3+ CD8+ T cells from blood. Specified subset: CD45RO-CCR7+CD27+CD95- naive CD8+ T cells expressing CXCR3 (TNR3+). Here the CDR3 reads CASSYGSGSPIAFF.